A selection of T cell receptor beta chains follows, all from one sample in a study of blood T cell repertoires in COVID-19. Sequencing was performed with immunoSEQ multiplex PCR; in TCRdb, only in-frame clones are kept and a portion is missing. In the table there are fewer than 250,000 clones, 84% of which are singletons. The sample comprised peripheral blood. Receptors were obtained from a woman aged 70-85 years with active or convalescent COVID-19. CDR3s include the opening cysteine and the closing phenylalanine or tryptophan. Each record gives: D gene, J gene, clone size, V gene, CDR3 protein, CDR3 DNA. D genes are given only for firm matches. Clone size is stated in some rows and not others, as once, few, many or a class when expanded.

d_call: TRBD2
j_call: TRBJ2-1
clone_size: -
v_call: TRBV6-6
cdr3_aa: CASSYRTSGVYNEQFF
cdr3_nt: TGTGCCAGCAGTTACAGGACTAGCGGGGTCTACAATGAGCAGTTCTTC

d_call: -
j_call: TRBJ1-1
clone_size: -
v_call: TRBV29-1
cdr3_aa: CSVYDRRNTEAFF
cdr3_nt: TGCAGCGTATATGACAGGAGGAACACTGAAGCTTTCTTT

d_call: TRBD2
j_call: TRBJ2-3
clone_size: -
v_call: TRBV9
cdr3_aa: CASQREINTDTQYF
cdr3_nt: TGTGCCAGCCAGCGGGAGATTAACACAGATACGCAGTATTTT

d_call: -
j_call: TRBJ2-7
clone_size: -
v_call: TRBV19
cdr3_aa: CASSIAPGDSYEQYF
cdr3_nt: TGTGCCAGTAGTATAGCCCCCGGAGATTCCTACGAGCAGTACTTC

d_call: TRBD2
j_call: TRBJ2-2
clone_size: once
v_call: TRBV5-1
cdr3_aa: CASEVAGGSTGELFF
cdr3_nt: TGCGCCAGCGAAGTAGCGGGAGGCTCCACCGGGGAGCTGTTTTTT

d_call: -
j_call: TRBJ2-3
clone_size: once
v_call: TRBV28
cdr3_aa: CASRVGGRTDTQYF
cdr3_nt: TGTGCCAGCAGAGTTGGCGGGCGCACAGATACGCAGTATTTT

d_call: TRBD2
j_call: TRBJ2-7
clone_size: -
v_call: TRBV5-1
cdr3_aa: CASSREASGKPEQYF
cdr3_nt: TGCGCCAGCAGCAGGGAAGCTAGCGGGAAACCCGAGCAGTACTTC

d_call: TRBD2
j_call: TRBJ2-7
clone_size: once
v_call: TRBV6-2/TRBV6-3
cdr3_aa: CASSYGGGRSLYEQYF
cdr3_nt: TGTGCCAGCAGTTACGGAGGCGGGAGGAGTCTCTACGAGCAGTACTTC

d_call: TRBD2
j_call: TRBJ2-1
clone_size: -
v_call: TRBV5-1
cdr3_aa: CASSLEPSGRPENEQFF
cdr3_nt: TGCGCCAGCAGCTTGGAACCTAGCGGGAGGCCAGAGAATGAGCAGTTCTTC

d_call: -
j_call: TRBJ2-3
clone_size: -
v_call: TRBV21-1
cdr3_aa: CASSKGFRDIVLTDTQYF
cdr3_nt: TGTGCCAGCAGCAAAGGGTTCCGGGACATTGTTCTCACAGATACGCAGTATTTT

d_call: -
j_call: TRBJ1-5
clone_size: -
v_call: TRBV19
cdr3_aa: CASSTAGPRGGYSNQPQHF
cdr3_nt: TGTGCCAGTAGTACTGCAGGGCCGCGAGGCGGTTATAGCAATCAGCCCCAGCATTTT

d_call: -
j_call: TRBJ2-2
clone_size: once
v_call: TRBV30
cdr3_aa: CAFQRWRGELFF
cdr3_nt: TGTGCCTTCCAGAGATGGCGGGGGGAGCTGTTTTTT

d_call: -
j_call: TRBJ2-3
clone_size: -
v_call: TRBV11-2
cdr3_aa: CASSFWRGTDTQYF
cdr3_nt: TGTGCCAGCAGCTTCTGGCGGGGCACAGATACGCAGTATTTT

d_call: TRBD2
j_call: TRBJ2-1
clone_size: once
v_call: TRBV29-1
cdr3_aa: CSVGSSGRGNEQFF
cdr3_nt: TGCAGCGTTGGGTCTAGCGGGAGGGGGAATGAGCAGTTCTTC

d_call: -
j_call: TRBJ1-4
clone_size: -
v_call: TRBV21-1
cdr3_aa: CASSKGRGGTEKLFF
cdr3_nt: TGTGCCAGCAGCAAAGGACGGGGAGGAACTGAAAAACTGTTTTTT

d_call: -
j_call: TRBJ1-2
clone_size: -
v_call: TRBV6-6
cdr3_aa: CASSYTGPDGYTF
cdr3_nt: TGTGCCAGCAGTTACACAGGGCCAGATGGCTACACCTTC

d_call: -
j_call: TRBJ1-6
clone_size: -
v_call: TRBV7-9
cdr3_aa: CASRATGDNSPLHF
cdr3_nt: TGTGCCAGCAGAGCTACAGGAGATAATTCACCCCTCCACTTT

d_call: -
j_call: TRBJ1-2
clone_size: -
v_call: TRBV10-3
cdr3_aa: CATLRTGNYGYTF
cdr3_nt: TGTGCCACTCTAAGAACAGGAAACTATGGCTACACCTTC

d_call: TRBD2
j_call: TRBJ2-5
clone_size: -
v_call: TRBV29-1
cdr3_aa: CSVRTGLQETQYF
cdr3_nt: TGCAGCGTACGGACGGGACTACAAGAGACCCAGTACTTC

d_call: TRBD2
j_call: TRBJ2-1
clone_size: -
v_call: TRBV10-2
cdr3_aa: CASSRTSGRTYSYNEQFF
cdr3_nt: TGCGCCAGCAGCCGGACTAGCGGGAGGACCTACTCCTACAATGAGCAGTTCTTC

d_call: TRBD1
j_call: TRBJ2-3
clone_size: -
v_call: TRBV13
cdr3_aa: CASSLEGDRYTDTQYF
cdr3_nt: TGTGCCAGCAGCTTAGAGGGGGACAGATACACAGATACGCAGTATTTT

d_call: -
j_call: TRBJ1-1
clone_size: -
v_call: TRBV3-1/TRBV3-2
cdr3_aa: CASSAKRGFPEAFF
cdr3_nt: TGTGCCAGCTCTGCAAAGAGGGGGTTTCCTGAAGCTTTCTTT

d_call: TRBD2
j_call: TRBJ2-1
clone_size: -
v_call: TRBV27
cdr3_aa: CASRGLARNEQFF
cdr3_nt: TGTGCCAGCCGGGGACTAGCGCGGAATGAGCAGTTCTTC

d_call: TRBD1
j_call: TRBJ2-7
clone_size: -
v_call: TRBV18
cdr3_aa: CASSPLDRGRYEQYF
cdr3_nt: TGTGCCAGCTCACCATTGGACAGGGGGCGGTACGAGCAGTACTTC

d_call: -
j_call: TRBJ2-1
clone_size: -
v_call: TRBV7-2
cdr3_aa: CASSLRSGNEQFF
cdr3_nt: TGTGCCAGCAGCTTGAGAAGCGGGAATGAGCAGTTCTTC

d_call: TRBD2
j_call: TRBJ2-7
clone_size: -
v_call: TRBV2
cdr3_aa: CASSAGGVVYEQYF
cdr3_nt: TGTGCCAGCAGTGCGGGGGGAGTAGTATACGAGCAGTACTTC

d_call: TRBD2
j_call: TRBJ2-5
clone_size: -
v_call: TRBV5-1
cdr3_aa: CASSFKGAGAVGGETQYF
cdr3_nt: TGCGCCAGCAGCTTCAAGGGAGCGGGAGCTGTCGGAGGAGAGACCCAGTACTTC

d_call: TRBD1
j_call: TRBJ2-7
clone_size: -
v_call: TRBV6-1
cdr3_aa: CASSEGRGKVAYEQYF
cdr3_nt: TGTGCCAGCAGTGAGGGCAGGGGGAAGGTGGCCTACGAGCAGTACTTC

d_call: -
j_call: TRBJ1-5
clone_size: once
v_call: TRBV5-6
cdr3_aa: CASSLGGARQPQHF
cdr3_nt: TGTGCCAGCAGCTTAGGGGGGGCTAGGCAGCCCCAGCATTTT

d_call: TRBD1
j_call: TRBJ1-5
clone_size: -
v_call: TRBV27
cdr3_aa: CASSRNSGTGLISGNQPQHF
cdr3_nt: TGTGCCAGCAGCCGAAACTCGGGGACAGGGCTCATCTCTGGCAATCAGCCCCAGCATTTT

d_call: TRBD1
j_call: TRBJ2-3
clone_size: -
v_call: TRBV7-3
cdr3_aa: CASSHQGQGTDTQYF
cdr3_nt: TGTGCCAGCAGCCACCAAGGACAGGGCACAGATACGCAGTATTTT

d_call: -
j_call: TRBJ1-5
clone_size: -
v_call: TRBV18
cdr3_aa: CASSPYGNNQPQHF
cdr3_nt: TGTGCCAGCTCACCATACGGGAACAATCAGCCCCAGCATTTT

d_call: TRBD1
j_call: TRBJ1-4
clone_size: few
v_call: TRBV5-1
cdr3_aa: CASSLWPPSGGSEKLFF
cdr3_nt: TGCGCCAGCAGCTTGTGGCCCCCCTCAGGGGGGAGTGAAAAACTGTTTTTT

d_call: TRBD1
j_call: TRBJ2-1
clone_size: -
v_call: TRBV15
cdr3_aa: CATSRDLDRGNAYEQFF
cdr3_nt: TGTGCCACCAGCAGAGATTTAGACAGGGGGAATGCTTATGAGCAGTTCTTC

d_call: TRBD2
j_call: TRBJ2-3
clone_size: -
v_call: TRBV4-1
cdr3_aa: CASSLSTSGSTDTQYF
cdr3_nt: TGCGCCAGCAGCCTTTCGACTAGCGGGAGCACAGATACGCAGTATTTT

d_call: -
j_call: TRBJ2-2
clone_size: -
v_call: TRBV10-3
cdr3_aa: CAISGDVGAPGELFF
cdr3_nt: TGTGCCATCAGTGGAGATGTGGGAGCCCCCGGGGAGCTGTTTTTT

d_call: -
j_call: TRBJ2-2
clone_size: -
v_call: TRBV3-1/TRBV3-2
cdr3_aa: CASSQSGGGGELFF
cdr3_nt: TGTGCCAGCAGCCAATCCGGAGGCGGCGGGGAGCTGTTTTTT

d_call: TRBD1
j_call: TRBJ1-2
clone_size: -
v_call: TRBV30
cdr3_aa: CAWSVQGRYYGYTF
cdr3_nt: TGTGCCTGGAGTGTACAGGGGAGGTACTATGGCTACACCTTC